The 30 T cell receptor beta chains reported below all come from one sample, sequenced in a study of blood T cell repertoires in COVID-19. Using immunoSEQ multiplex PCR, the repertoire was profiled, and TCRdb retains in-frame clones only, with some absent. The sample lists a few hundred thousand clones; 75% to 90% were seen once. Sequencing used PBMCs or T cells enriched from blood (not recorded which). The receptors originated from a woman aged 25-40 years who had been exposed to COVID-19.

Remarks on this clone: Other DNA sequences within the sample encode an identical CDR3. The rearrangement links TRBV5-1 to TRBJ2-1, with D tentatively TRBD1 (6 bases). The CDR3 sequence is 13 residues long. V was shortened by 5 bases and J by 6 bases, with 12 bases between the two germline ends. Germline CDR1 is SGHRS and CDR2 is YFSETQ. In DNA form, the CDR3 reads TGCGCCAGCAGTTTTCAGGGGTCCAATGAGCAGTTCTTC. Its protein product is CASSFQGSNEQFF.

The rearrangement joins TRBV3-1 (or the pseudogene TRBV3-2) to TRBJ1-2, with 9 bases matching TRBD1. This CDR3 is built from 12 residues. V shed 6 bases, J shed 8 bases, and the junction held 4 bases outside the gene matches. The germline V gene encodes CDR1 LGHDT and CDR2 YNNKEL (reference sequence). In nucleotides, the CDR3 is TGTGCCAGCAGACAGGGGGCAGGGGGCTACACCTTC. Translation: CASRQGAGGYTF.

This chain uses TRBV2 with TRBJ1-2; no reliable D call. Trimming stripped 4 bases from V and 0 bases from J, with 9 bases between. The CDR3 has 14 amino acids. Per the germline V gene, CDR1 is SNHLY and CDR2 is FYNNEI. The CDR3 DNA is TGTGCCAGCAGTGTCCAACGGGCTAACTATGGCTACACCTTC. Its translation: CASSVQRANYGYTF.

The chain is built from TRBV18 and TRBJ1-2, with D maybe TRBD1 (6 bases). Germline V CDR1 and CDR2: KGHSH, LQKENI. The V and J ends lost 3 bases and 4 bases respectively, with 12 bases between them. This CDR3 comprises 14 residues. DNA of the CDR3: TGTGCCAGCTCACCGAGCGAACAGGGCTATGGCTACACCTTC. It is translated as CASSPSEQGYGYTF.

The chain has TRBV2 and TRBJ1-5; 7 nucleotides align to TRBD1. CDR1 is SNHLY, CDR2 FYNNEI, per germline. This CDR3 spans 14 amino acids. The junction had 3 bases not matched to a gene; V was cut back by 5 bases and J by 2 bases. Here the CDR3 reads CASSKDRGNQPQHF. In DNA form, the CDR3 reads TGTGCCAGCAGTAAAGACAGGGGCAATCAGCCCCAGCATTTT.

This chain joins TRBV10-3 and TRBJ2-7; D might be TRBD2 (5 bases). CDR1 and CDR2 (germline): ENHRY, SYGVKD. Deletions cut 6 bases from V and 5 bases from J, with 17 bases between. The CDR3 contains 14 residues. The CDR3 here is CAISPLDTIHEQYF. The CDR3 DNA reads as TGTGCCATCAGCCCACTAGACACGATCCACGAGCAGTACTTC.

V is TRBV6-5 and J is TRBJ2-7; a possible D gene is TRBD2 (6 bases). Germline V gives CDR1 MNHEY, CDR2 SVGAGI. V was shortened by 0 bases and J by 3 bases, with 12 bases between the two germline ends. CDR3 length: 15 amino acids. The CDR3 loop reads CASSYSRRGDYEQYF. CDR3 nucleotides: TGTGCCAGCAGTTACTCGAGGCGGGGCGACTACGAGCAGTACTTC.

This chain joins TRBV12-5 and TRBJ1-3, with 12 bases that match TRBD1. Looked up from germline, CDR1 is LGHNT and CDR2 is FRNRAP. The CDR3 is made up of 15 amino acids. V was clipped by 5 bases and J by 5 bases; unmatched bases: 4. The CDR3 DNA follows: TGTGCTAGTGGTACCGGGACAGGGGGCCGAAACACCATATATTTT. Protein product: CASGTGTGGRNTIYF.

The chain employs TRBV6-5 and TRBJ1-1; maybe TRBD1 (6 bases). Trimming removed 8 bases at V and 2 bases at J, with 18 bases between. Germline V lookup: CDR1 MNHEY, CDR2 SVGAGI. The CDR3 is 15 residues long. DNA of the CDR3: TGTGCCAGCTCAAAGGGGGGGCGGACAAACACTGAAGCTTTCTTT. Its translation: CASSKGGRTNTEAFF.

This clone was observed once. The chain links TRBV27 to TRBJ1-2; D gene uncertain. V was trimmed by 4 bases and J by 0 bases, leaving 6 bases between them. The germline V gene encodes CDR1 MNHEY and CDR2 SMNVEV (reference sequence). This CDR3 is built from 13 residues. DNA for the CDR3: TGTGCCAGCAGTTATACAGCTAACTATGGCTACACCTTC. Protein product: CASSYTANYGYTF.

This clone has only one observation. The genes are TRBV7-3 and TRBJ1-2; no clear D gene. CDR3 length: 15 residues. CDR1 is SGHTA, CDR2 FQGTGA, per germline. V was pared by 5 bases and J by 4 bases, with 17 bases between. This CDR3 is CASSPGLSGGYGYTF. The CDR3, as DNA: TGTGCCAGCAGCCCCGGTTTGTCGGGAGGCTATGGCTACACCTTC.

The genes are TRBV24-1 and TRBJ2-3; 7 bases fit TRBD1. The CDR3 covers 15 residues. The germline CDR1 and CDR2 sequences are KGHDR and SFDVKD. V lost 9 bases and J lost 2; bases outside the gene matches: 10. Here the CDR3 DNA reads TGTGCCACCGCGAAGTCGGGACAGATCACAGATACGCAGTATTTT. It translates to CATAKSGQITDTQYF.

The chain employs TRBV7-9 and TRBJ1-1; D may be TRBD1 (6 bases). The V gene's germline CDR1 is SEHNR and CDR2 FQNEAQ (reference sequence). CDR3 length equals 12 residues. V lost 2 bases, J lost 10 bases, and 11 bases lay in between. The CDR3, as DNA: TGTGCCAGCAGCTTAAGGGGGACCGGAGCTTTCTTT. It specifies CASSLRGTGAFF.

The chain uses TRBV5-1 and TRBJ2-6, with D perhaps TRBD1 (5 bases). V was pared by 4 bases and J by 0 bases, with 14 bases between. The germline gives CDR1 SGHRS, CDR2 YFSETQ. The CDR3 spans 17 residues. CDR3 in DNA: TGCGCCAGCAGCCGCACAGGCGATAGCTCTGGGGCCAACGTCCTGACTTTC. It is translated as CASSRTGDSSGANVLTF. The entire variable domain, with the rest obtained from reference TRBV5-1 and TRBJ2-6, is as follows: KAGVTQTPRYLIKTRGQQVTLSCSPISGHRSVSWYQQTPGQGLQFLFEYFSETQRNKGNFPGRFSGRQFSNSRSEMNVSTLELGDSALYLCASSRTGDSSGANVLTFGAGSRLTVL.

V usage is TRBV19 and J usage is TRBJ2-4; tentatively, D is TRBD2 (6 bases). CDR3 size: 15 residues. V lost 4 bases, J lost 1 base, and 11 bases lay in between. Germline assignment: CDR1 LNHDA and CDR2 SQIVND (reference sequence). The CDR3 sequence: CASSTGSKAKNIQYF. In nucleotides, the CDR3 is TGTGCCAGTAGTACCGGGAGTAAGGCCAAAAACATTCAGTACTTC.

The V call is TRBV3-1 (or the pseudogene TRBV3-2), the J call TRBJ1-2; TRBD1 matches 11 bases. Germline V gene data show CDR1 as LGHDT and CDR2 as YNNKEL (reference sequence). There are 13 residues in the CDR3. Germline trimming cut 6 bases from V and 7 bases from J; bases unmatched to any gene: 4. The CDR3 DNA reads as TGTGCCAGCAGTGGGACAGGGGGTGGTGGCTACACCTTC. Translation gives CASSGTGGGGYTF.

The CDR3 region has the DNA TGTGCCAGCAGCTTAGTTGCGGGGGGGTACACAGATACGCAGTATTTT. Its protein product is CASSLVAGGYTDTQYF. The chain employs TRBV7-2 and TRBJ2-3; 9 bases fit TRBD2. The V gene end was trimmed by 1 base and the J gene end by 2 bases; junction bases not matched to a gene: 4. CDR3 length equals 16 residues. CDR1 SGHTA and CDR2 FQGNSA come from the germline V gene.

This chain links TRBV6-4 with TRBJ1-1; a possible D gene is TRBD1 (6 bases). The CDR3 is made up of 11 amino acids. V was pared by 9 bases and J by 7 bases, with 12 bases between. Looked up from germline, CDR1 is MRHNA and CDR2 is SNTAGT. CDR3 loop: CARGGRDEAFF. The CDR3, as DNA: TGTGCCAGAGGGGGAAGGGATGAAGCTTTCTTT.

This clone was detected once. The chain is built from TRBV6-5 and TRBJ1-1; D is perhaps TRBD1 (6 bases). Trimming took off 6 bases at V and 7 bases at J, with 15 bases between the two ends. This CDR3 is 13 amino acids long. The germline gives CDR1 MNHEY, CDR2 SVGAGI. The chain's CDR3 is CASRVAGGHEAFF. The CDR3 bases are TGTGCCAGCAGGGTAGCGGGGGGCCATGAAGCTTTCTTT.

CDR3 sequence: CASSESGVPGGAQHF. CDR3 DNA sequence: TGTGCCAGCAGTGAAAGCGGGGTTCCCGGAGGGGCCCAGCATTTT. This chain joins TRBV6-1 and TRBJ1-5, with TRBD1 as a possible D gene (5 bases). This CDR3 has 15 amino acids. Trimming took 2 bases from V and 11 from J, leaving 19 bases between them. CDR1 MNHNS and CDR2 SASEGT come from the germline V gene.

The chain employs TRBV30 and TRBJ1-5, with 7 positions matching TRBD1. The CDR3 runs 16 residues. Germline loops: CDR1 GTSNPN, CDR2 SVGIG (reference sequence). V was clipped by 2 bases and J by 6 bases; unmatched bases: 13. The CDR3 region has the DNA TGTGCCTGGAGTCGACCCGAAACAGGGGTGCCTCAGCCCCAGCATTTT. This translates into CAWSRPETGVPQPQHF.

CDR3 region: CASSESPGGLNNEQFF. CDR3 nucleotide sequence: TGTGCCAGCAGTGAATCCCCCGGGGGGCTAAACAATGAGCAGTTCTTC. The chain is built from TRBV2 and TRBJ2-1; tentative D call: TRBD2 (7 bases). Germline V CDR1 and CDR2: SNHLY, FYNNEI. V lost 2 bases to trimming and J lost 5 bases, with 16 bases between them. The CDR3 extends over 16 amino acids.

In this sample, this clone turned up a few times. The gene calls are TRBV23-1 and TRBJ2-7; the D gene is possibly TRBD2 (6 bases). TRBV23-1 is annotated as an ORF whose role is uncertain. This CDR3 contains 15 residues. Trimming shortened V by 4 bases and J by 2 bases, and 15 bases separated the two germline ends. CDR3 amino acids: CASSRPPGETYEQYF. Written as DNA, the CDR3 is TGCGCCAGCAGTCGCCCACCGGGGGAGACCTACGAGCAGTACTTC.

The V and J genes are TRBV3-1 (or the pseudogene TRBV3-2) and TRBJ1-5, with D perhaps matching TRBD1 (6 bases). Germline V gene data show CDR1 as LGHDT and CDR2 as YNNKEL (reference sequence). Trimming took 3 bases from V and 6 from J, leaving 18 bases between them. This CDR3 is built from 16 residues. The CDR3 DNA sequence: TGTGCCAGCAGCCAGGGCATAGGACAGTCGGGTCAGCCCCAGCATTTT. Its protein product is CASSQGIGQSGQPQHF.

The chain recombines TRBV19 with TRBJ2-1; TRBD2 matches 11 bases. The CDR3 totals 16 residues. Looked up from germline, CDR1 is LNHDA and CDR2 is SQIVND (reference sequence). The V gene end was trimmed by 2 bases and the J gene end by 9 bases; junction bases not matched to a gene: 9. CDR3 loop: CASSISGLAGGVEQFF. The CDR3, as DNA: TGTGCCAGTAGTATATCGGGGCTAGCGGGGGGAGTTGAGCAGTTCTTC.

The chain carries TRBV29-1 and TRBJ1-3; 8 bases match TRBD1. V shed 7 bases, J shed 4 bases, and the junction held 6 bases outside the gene matches. CDR1 and CDR2 (germline): SQVTM, ANQGSEA. The CDR3 sequence is 13 residues long. The CDR3 spells CSARDRSGNTIYF. The CDR3 region has the DNA TGCAGCGCCAGGGACAGGTCGGGAAACACCATATATTTT. Full variable domain (outside the CDR3, taken from reference TRBV29-1 and TRBJ1-3): SAVISQKPSRDICQRGTSLTIQCQVDSQVTMMFWYRQQPGQSLTLIATANQGSEATYESGFVIDKFPISRPNLTFSTLTVSNMSPEDSSIYLCSARDRSGNTIYFGEGSWLTVV.

The V and J genes are TRBV5-1 and TRBJ1-6, with D perhaps matching TRBD1 (6 bases). Deletions cut 4 bases from V and 10 bases from J, with 18 bases between. The CDR3 length is 15 residues. The V gene's germline CDR1 is SGHRS and CDR2 YFSETQ. This chain's CDR3 is CASSSQGAQGSPLHF. Written as DNA, the CDR3 is TGCGCCAGCAGCAGCCAAGGGGCTCAGGGGTCACCCCTCCACTTT. The complete variable domain, with remaining parts taken from reference TRBV5-1 and TRBJ1-6, reads KAGVTQTPRYLIKTRGQQVTLSCSPISGHRSVSWYQQTPGQGLQFLFEYFSETQRNKGNFPGRFSGRQFSNSRSEMNVSTLELGDSALYLCASSSQGAQGSPLHFGNGTRLTVT.

The chain employs TRBV9 and TRBJ2-5; D is possibly TRBD2 (5 bases). Trimming left V 0 bases short and J 5 bases short, with 14 bases between. The V gene's germline CDR1 is SGDLS and CDR2 YYNGEE. This CDR3 is 15 amino acids long. For the CDR3, the DNA is TGTGCCAGCAGCGTAGCTTTCGGGGTCTCGGAGACCCAGTACTTC. It specifies CASSVAFGVSETQYF.

The chain links TRBV30 to TRBJ2-4; 7 bases line up with TRBD2. Germline V lookup: CDR1 GTSNPN, CDR2 SVGIG (reference sequence). V was pared by 5 bases and J by 9 bases, with 4 bases of the junction left unmatched. The CDR3 is 11 amino acids. This CDR3 reads CAWGGGGIQYF. CDR3 coding DNA: TGTGCCTGGGGCGGGGGTGGCATTCAGTACTTC.

As DNA, the CDR3 is TGTGCCAGTAGTATAGCCGGAACAGGGGTAGCGACAGATACGCAGTATTTT. This sequence encodes CASSIAGTGVATDTQYF. The rearrangement links TRBV19 to TRBJ2-3; 7 nucleotides agree with TRBD1. CDR1 LNHDA and CDR2 SQIVND come from the germline V gene (reference sequence). The CDR3 length is 17 residues. The ends lost 1 base at V and 3 bases at J; junction bases unmatched: 10.